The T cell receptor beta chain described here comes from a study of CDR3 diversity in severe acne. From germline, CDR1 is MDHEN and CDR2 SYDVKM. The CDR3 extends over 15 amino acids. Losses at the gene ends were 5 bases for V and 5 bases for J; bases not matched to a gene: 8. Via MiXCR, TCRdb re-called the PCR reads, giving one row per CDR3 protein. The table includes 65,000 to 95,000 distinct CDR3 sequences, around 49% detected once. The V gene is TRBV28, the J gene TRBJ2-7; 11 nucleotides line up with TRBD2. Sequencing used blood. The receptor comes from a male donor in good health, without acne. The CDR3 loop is CASSQLSGRAHEQYF. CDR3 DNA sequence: TGTGCCAGCAGTCAACTTAGCGGGAGGGCCCACGAGCAGTACTTC. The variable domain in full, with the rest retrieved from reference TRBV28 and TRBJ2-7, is DVKVTQSSRYLVKRTGEKVFLECVQDMDHENMFWYRQDPGLGLRLIYFSYDVKMKEKGDIPEGYSVSREKKERFSLILESASTNQTSMYLCASSQLSGRAHEQYFGPGTRLTVT.